This note documents a single T cell receptor beta chain sequence. Its cognate antigen has yet to be identified. Per-base quality was not reported, and no clone a single base away is much larger than it. The CDR3 contains 14 residues, cysteine and phenylalanine counted. Only the CDR3 portion is preserved as DNA: 42 bases, with reading frame beginning at the first base. According to the germline V gene, CDR1 reads MDHEN and CDR2 reads SYDVKM. V is pared back by 1 base and J by 3 bases, with 10 bases lying between the germline termini. The sample originates from a study of yellow fever vaccine responses in identical twins listed by TCRdb under 2018. A note on the overall study: The study precisely tracked vaccine-responding T cell clones in identical twins. Broader findings and caveats from the paper: According to the authors, the vaccine-induced T cell response in identical twins seemed to be partly convergent and partly specific to each individual.

The library was generated by RT-PCR. Sequencing relied on an Illumina HiSeq 2500. TCRdb reanalyzed the raw reads on its own, using fastp at Q25 for trimming and MiXCR for clone calling, and kept in-frame beta chains. CDR3 protein sequences are deduplicated, and each keeps its most common genes and DNA. In all, the sample holds about 5,800 distinct CDR3 sequences, and 60% to 80% of those were seen once. The ten largest clonotypes hold about 4% of the sample. The chain was built from TRBV28 and TRBJ2-7; a weak D assignment points to TRBD2 (6 bases agree). This specimen consisted of T cells from blood (PBMCs), unsorted or a sorted subset (not recorded which), obtained before or after yellow fever vaccination (not recorded which). The receptor's source is a woman under 30 who received the yellow fever vaccine. Donor details come from another sample of the same person, matched by shared clones. The DNA is as follows: TGTGCCAGCAGTTTATCTGTGCGGGACTACGAGCAGTACTTC. The encoded protein is CASSLSVRDYEQYF.